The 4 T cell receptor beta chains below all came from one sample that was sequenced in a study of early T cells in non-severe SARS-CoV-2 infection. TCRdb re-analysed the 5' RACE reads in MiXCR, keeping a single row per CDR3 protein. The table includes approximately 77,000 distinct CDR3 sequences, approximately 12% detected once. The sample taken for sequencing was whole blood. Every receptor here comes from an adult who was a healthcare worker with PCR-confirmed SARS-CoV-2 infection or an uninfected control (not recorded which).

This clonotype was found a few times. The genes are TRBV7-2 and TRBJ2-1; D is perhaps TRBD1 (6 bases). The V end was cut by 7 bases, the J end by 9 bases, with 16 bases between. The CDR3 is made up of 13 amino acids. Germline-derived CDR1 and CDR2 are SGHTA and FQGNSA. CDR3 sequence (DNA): TGTGCCAGCACCATTACAGGGCCCAGTGAGCAGTTCTTC. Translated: CASTITGPSEQFF.

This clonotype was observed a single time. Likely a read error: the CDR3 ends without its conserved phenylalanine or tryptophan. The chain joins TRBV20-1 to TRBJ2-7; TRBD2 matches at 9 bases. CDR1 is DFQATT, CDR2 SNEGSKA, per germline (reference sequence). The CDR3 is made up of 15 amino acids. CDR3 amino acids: CSASAHSGRSCEQYL. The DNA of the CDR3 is TGCAGTGCTAGTGCTCACAGCGGGAGGTCCTGCGAGCAGTACCTC.

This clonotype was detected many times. The CDR3 spells CASSRNGGTEAFF. In nucleotides, the CDR3 is TGCGCCAGCAGCAGAAACGGGGGTACTGAAGCTTTCTTT. This sequence joins TRBV5-1 and TRBJ1-1, with D perhaps matching TRBD1 (5 bases). The CDR3 has 13 residues. V shed 4 bases and J shed 5 bases, with 12 bases lying between them. CDR1 SGHRS and CDR2 YFSETQ come from the germline V gene.

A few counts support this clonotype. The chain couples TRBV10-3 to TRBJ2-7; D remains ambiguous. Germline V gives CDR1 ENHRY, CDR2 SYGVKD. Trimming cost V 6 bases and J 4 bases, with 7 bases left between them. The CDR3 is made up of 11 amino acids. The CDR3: CAIRGGYEQYF. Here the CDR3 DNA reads TGTGCCATCAGAGGCGGTTACGAGCAGTACTTC.